This TCR beta chain comes out of a study of OX40 agonist ivuxolimab in advanced cancers. Background on the study: Earlier anti-PD-1, anti-PD-L1 or anti-CTLA-4 therapy was permitted; roughly 37% had received some.

Clones were sequenced by immunoSEQ multiplex PCR, and TCRdb holds only the in-frame ones, with some missing. The sample holds around 46,000 clones, 65% to 85% seen once. This CDR3 has 13 amino acids. Germline values: CDR1 MNHEY, CDR2 SVGAGI. Regarding this clone: Antigen specificity is unknown.

Study conclusions and caveats: Expanded clones belonging to CD8+ T cells outnumbered, on average, those of CD4+.

The V call is TRBV6-5, the J call TRBJ2-5; D is uncertain. TRBJ2-7 explains the end of the DNA better; the J call may be wrong. This TCR was recovered from an adult with an advanced solid tumor such as melanoma, head and neck, liver or kidney cancer. The material sequenced was CD4+ or CD8+ T cells sorted from blood, taken in a trial of the OX40 agonist ivuxolimab. The CDR3 nucleotides are TGTGCCAGCTCACGGCAGTTCTCCTACGAGCAGTACTTC. It is translated as CASSRQFSYEQYF.